Described below is a single TCR beta chain sequence and its context. Antigen specificity is unknown. This CDR3 is 15 amino acids long. Germline CDR1 is LNHDA and CDR2 is SQIVND (reference sequence). V was clipped by 5 bases and J by 2 bases, with 16 bases between them. This entry is derived from a study of cytomegalovirus exposure and HLA in healthy donors. General study results and limits: Most observed TCR sequences were rare, whereas some public TCRs were detected in many donors. Some segments of the V type, notably TRBV6-2 and TRBV6-3, were excluded as indistinguishable. The authors later found TCR association rates varying by HLA locus, with DRB1 most and HLA-C fewest.

Primers for the PCR totalled 60 Vbeta and 13 Jbeta. Sequencing was performed with immunoSEQ multiplex PCR; in TCRdb, only in-frame clones are kept and a portion is missing. This table has about 100,000 clones, more than 75% appearing once. This TCR was recovered from a woman under 30 in good health and CMV-seropositive. Source material: PBMCs. J is TRBJ2-7 and V is TRBV19; D might be TRBD2 (6 bases). The CDR3 here is CASSGGLSVTYEQYF. The CDR3 bases are TGTGCCAGTAGTGGAGGACTATCCGTAACCTACGAGCAGTACTTC.